A selection of T cell receptor beta chains follows, all from one sample in a study of blood T cell repertoires in COVID-19. Sequenced by immunoSEQ multiplex PCR; TCRdb stores in-frame clones only, minus some. Among some 56,000 clones, 80% were seen once, and the ten largest hold approximately 7.2%. The sample consisted of peripheral blood. The receptors shown here come from a man between 60 and 75 years old with acute or convalescent COVID-19. The CDR3 runs from the conserved cysteine through the conserved F or W. D genes are given only for firm matches. Clone size is stated in some rows and not others, as once, few, many or a class when expanded.

d_call,clone_size,v_call,j_call,cdr3_aa,cdr3_nt
.,.,TRBV18,TRBJ1-1,CASSPKTYTEAFF,TGTGCCAGCTCACCAAAGACATACACTGAAGCTTTCTTT
TRBD1,once,TRBV5-1,TRBJ2-3,CASSGRTGPGIDTQYF,TGCGCCAGCAGCGGCCGGACAGGGCCAGGTATTGATACGCAGTATTTT
.,once,TRBV29-1,TRBJ1-2,CSVEGRGNYGYTF,TGCAGCGTTGAAGGCCGGGGTAACTATGGCTACACCTTC
TRBD2,.,TRBV5-1,TRBJ2-3,CASRLGLAGTNTQYF,TGCGCCAGCAGGTTGGGACTAGCGGGGACAAATACGCAGTATTTT
TRBD2,few,TRBV24-1,TRBJ2-4,CATSDWAGGAAKNIQYF,TGTGCCACCAGTGATTGGGCGGGGGGAGCGGCCAAAAACATTCAGTACTTC
.,.,TRBV5-1,TRBJ1-1,CASSRTEVNTEAFF,TGCGCCAGCAGCAGGACAGAAGTAAACACTGAAGCTTTCTTT
TRBD1,.,TRBV11-1,TRBJ2-5,CASSSRQGKETQYF,TGTGCCAGCAGCTCAAGACAGGGAAAAGAGACCCAGTACTTC
TRBD1,.,TRBV19,TRBJ1-1,CASSLDRGAINTEAFF,TGTGCCAGTAGTCTGGACAGGGGCGCGATAAACACTGAAGCTTTCTTT
TRBD1,.,TRBV19,TRBJ1-2,CASTTGGLNYGYTF,TGTGCCAGTACGACAGGGGGCTTAAACTATGGCTACACCTTC
.,.,TRBV1,TRBJ2-7,CTSSQKGRGPYYEQYF,TGCACCAGCAGCCAAAAGGGGCGGGGGCCCTACTACGAGCAGTACTTC
.,few,TRBV5-5,TRBJ2-1,CASRLDLTSPNEQFF,TGTGCCAGCAGGTTGGATTTGACTAGTCCGAATGAGCAGTTCTTC
.,.,TRBV7-7,TRBJ2-1,CASSAGQINEQFF,TGTGCTAGCAGCGCTGGACAGATCAATGAGCAGTTCTTC
TRBD2,.,TRBV4-1,TRBJ2-1,CASSQDGSGIYNEQFF,TGCGCCAGCAGCCAAGATGGTAGCGGGATCTACAATGAGCAGTTCTTC
TRBD1,.,TRBV6-5,TRBJ1-5,CASSLTGGSNQPQHF,TGTGCCAGCAGTTTGACAGGGGGAAGCAATCAGCCCCAGCATTTT
.,few,TRBV2,TRBJ2-3,CASSTGTANEAQYF,TGTGCCAGCAGTACCGGGACTGCAAACGAGGCGCAGTATTTT
.,.,TRBV19,TRBJ1-5,CASSIDRGYQPQHF,TGTGCCAGTAGTATAGACAGGGGATATCAGCCCCAGCATTTT
TRBD1,.,TRBV9,TRBJ1-4,CASSPTGGFEKLFF,TGTGCCAGCAGCCCGACAGGGGGTTTTGAAAAACTGTTTTTT
.,few,TRBV6-5,TRBJ1-1,CASRPQGNTEAFF,TGTGCCAGCAGGCCCCAGGGAAACACTGAAGCTTTCTTT
.,.,TRBV18,TRBJ1-2,CASSERNYGYTF,TGTGCCAGCTCAGAACGGAACTATGGCTACACCTTC
TRBD1,.,TRBV6-5,TRBJ1-2,CASGLGQGNYGYTF,TGTGCCAGCGGCTTGGGACAGGGGAACTATGGCTACACCTTC
TRBD1,.,TRBV3-1/TRBV3-2,TRBJ1-3,CASSPTGGRNTIYF,TGTGCCAGCAGCCCGACAGGGGGCCGAAACACCATATATTTT
TRBD1,.,TRBV4-1,TRBJ2-3,CASSQARDRGGSHTQYF,TGCGCCAGCAGCCAGGCCCGGGACAGGGGCGGGTCACATACGCAGTATTTT
.,.,TRBV12-3/TRBV12-4,TRBJ1-5,CASSLSVSQPQHF,TGTGCCAGCAGTTTGTCAGTCTCTCAGCCCCAGCATTTT
.,.,TRBV3-1/TRBV3-2,TRBJ1-2,CASSQVEGGYTF,TGTGCCAGCAGCCAAGTCGAGGGTGGCTACACCTTC
.,.,TRBV2,TRBJ2-3,CASSVNTDTQYF,TGTGCCAGCAGTGTTAACACAGATACGCAGTATTTT
.,.,TRBV27,TRBJ2-3,CASSLLGSLSSTDTQYF,TGTGCCAGCAGTTTATTGGGCAGCCTCTCTAGCACAGATACGCAGTATTTT
.,.,TRBV3-1/TRBV3-2,TRBJ1-3,CASSQEFRGDGNTIYF,TGTGCCAGCAGCCAAGAATTTCGGGGGGATGGAAACACCATATATTTT
TRBD1,few,TRBV5-1,TRBJ2-7,CASSLGQGMNIYEQYF,TGCGCCAGCAGCTTAGGACAGGGGATGAACATCTACGAGCAGTACTTC
TRBD2,.,TRBV11-2,TRBJ2-1,CASSSLAGGIYNEQFF,TGTGCCAGCAGTTCCCTAGCGGGGGGTATATACAATGAGCAGTTCTTC
TRBD2,.,TRBV2,TRBJ2-5,CASSPPGLAGVEAQYF,TGTGCCAGCAGCCCCCCGGGACTAGCGGGGGTAGAGGCCCAGTACTTC
TRBD1,.,TRBV19,TRBJ2-7,CASSVGQGAFPEQYF,TGTGCCAGTAGTGTCGGACAGGGGGCGTTCCCTGAGCAGTACTTC
.,.,TRBV6-1,TRBJ1-6,CASSELTKNRPSSYNSPLHF,TGTGCCAGCAGTGAATTAACCAAGAACAGGCCCAGCTCCTATAATTCACCCCTCCACTTT
.,.,TRBV5-8,TRBJ1-1,CASSLKGLGLNTEAFF,TGTGCCAGCAGCTTGAAGGGACTGGGTTTGAACACTGAAGCTTTCTTT
TRBD2,once,TRBV6-5,TRBJ2-3,CASSSFQLAGTDTQYF,TGTGCCAGCAGTTCTTTCCAGCTAGCGGGGACAGATACGCAGTATTTT
.,once,TRBV11-2,TRBJ2-1,CASSLDVNEQFF,TGTGCCAGCAGCTTAGACGTGAATGAGCAGTTCTTC
.,.,TRBV3-1/TRBV3-2,TRBJ2-4,CASSPGRGNIQYF,TGTGCCAGCAGCCCCGGGAGAGGAAACATTCAGTACTTC